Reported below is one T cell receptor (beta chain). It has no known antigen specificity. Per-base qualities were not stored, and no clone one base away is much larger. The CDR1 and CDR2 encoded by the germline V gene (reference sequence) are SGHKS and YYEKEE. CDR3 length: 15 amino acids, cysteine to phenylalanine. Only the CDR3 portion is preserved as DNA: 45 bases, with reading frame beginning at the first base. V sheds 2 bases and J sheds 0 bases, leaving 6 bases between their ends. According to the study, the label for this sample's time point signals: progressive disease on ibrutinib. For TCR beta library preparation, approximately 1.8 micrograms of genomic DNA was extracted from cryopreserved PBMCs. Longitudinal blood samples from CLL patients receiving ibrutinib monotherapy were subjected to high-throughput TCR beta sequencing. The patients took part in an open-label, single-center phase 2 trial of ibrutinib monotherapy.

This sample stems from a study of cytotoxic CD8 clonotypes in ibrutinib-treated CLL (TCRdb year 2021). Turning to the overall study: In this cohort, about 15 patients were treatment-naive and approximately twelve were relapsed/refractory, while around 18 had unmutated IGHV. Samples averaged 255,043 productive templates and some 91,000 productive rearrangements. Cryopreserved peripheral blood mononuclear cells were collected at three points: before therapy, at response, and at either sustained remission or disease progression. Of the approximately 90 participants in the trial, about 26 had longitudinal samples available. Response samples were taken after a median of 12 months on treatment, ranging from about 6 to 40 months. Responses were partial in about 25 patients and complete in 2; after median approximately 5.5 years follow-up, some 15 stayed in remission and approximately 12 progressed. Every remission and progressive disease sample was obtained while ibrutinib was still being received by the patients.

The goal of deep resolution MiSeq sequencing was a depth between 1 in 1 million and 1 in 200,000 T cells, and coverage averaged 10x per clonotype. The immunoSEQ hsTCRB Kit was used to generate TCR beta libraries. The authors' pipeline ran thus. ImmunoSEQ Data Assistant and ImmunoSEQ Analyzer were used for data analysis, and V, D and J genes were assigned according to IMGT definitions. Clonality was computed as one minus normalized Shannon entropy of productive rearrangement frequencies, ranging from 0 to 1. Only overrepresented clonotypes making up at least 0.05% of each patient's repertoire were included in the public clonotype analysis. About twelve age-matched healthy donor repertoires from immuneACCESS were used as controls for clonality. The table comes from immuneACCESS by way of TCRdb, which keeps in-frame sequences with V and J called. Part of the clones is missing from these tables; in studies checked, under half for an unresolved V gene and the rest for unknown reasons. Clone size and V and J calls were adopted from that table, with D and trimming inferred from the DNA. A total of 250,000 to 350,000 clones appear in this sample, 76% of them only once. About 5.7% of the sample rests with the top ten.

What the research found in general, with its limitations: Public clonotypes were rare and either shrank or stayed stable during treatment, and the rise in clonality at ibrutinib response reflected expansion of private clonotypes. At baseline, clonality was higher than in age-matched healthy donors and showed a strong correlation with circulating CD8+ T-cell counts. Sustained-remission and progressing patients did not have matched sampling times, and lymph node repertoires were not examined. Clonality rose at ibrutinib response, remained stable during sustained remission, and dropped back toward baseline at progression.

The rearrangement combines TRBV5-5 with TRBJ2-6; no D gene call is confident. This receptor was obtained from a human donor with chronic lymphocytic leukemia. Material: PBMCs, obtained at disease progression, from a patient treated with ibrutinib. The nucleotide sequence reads TGTGCCAGCAGCTTTCCTGGCTCTGGGGCCAACGTCCTGACTTTC. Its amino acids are CASSFPGSGANVLTF. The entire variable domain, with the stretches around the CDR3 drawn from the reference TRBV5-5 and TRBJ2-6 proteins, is DAGVTQSPTHLIKTRGQQVTLRCSPISGHKSVSWYQQVLGQGPQFIFQYYEKEERGRGNFPDRFSARQFPNYSSELNVNALLLGDSALYLCASSFPGSGANVLTFGAGSRLTVL.